This T cell receptor beta chain was sequenced for a study of cytomegalovirus exposure and HLA in healthy donors. The study's findings and limits: For most subjects, TCR beta sequences were reported to predict HLA-A and HLA-B alleles with accuracy. Roughly even sequencing depth across donors was the assumption behind the presence/absence analyses. It was reported that the classifier diagnosed cytomegalovirus status with high specificity and sensitivity in both the original and validation cohorts.

This clone came up once. Its antigen is still unknown. While unrecorded immune exposures were likely, the donors were nominally healthy when sampled. Both 60 Vbeta primers and 13 Jbeta primers went into the PCR. Measured with immunoSEQ multiplex PCR; TCRdb has only the in-frame clones, and not every one. The top ten hold approximately 7% of the sample, which has tens of thousands of clones, approximately 80% seen once. CDR3 length: 14 amino acids. Trimming left V 5 bases short and J 10 bases short, with 20 bases between. Germline CDR1 is SGHTA and CDR2 is FQGTGA. The gene calls are TRBV7-3 and TRBJ1-2, with D maybe TRBD1 (6 bases). Input material: PBMCs. The clonotype comes from a man aged 60 to 69 in good health and CMV-seronegative. The CDR3: CASSPFKGGSDYTF. Here the CDR3 DNA reads TGTGCCAGCAGCCCGTTCAAGGGGGGGTCGGACTACACCTTC.